What follows are 5 T cell receptor beta chains derived from one specimen sequenced in a study of healthy donors' naive CD4 and CD8 T cells. TCR libraries were built from 450 to 650 ng of total RNA by linear amplification. TCRdb fed the reads into MiXCR, producing one record per CDR3 protein. There are roughly 200,000 distinct CDR3 sequences in the sample; over 60% occur only once, and roughly 2.3% lies in the top ten. Material: naive CD4+ and CD8+ T cells sorted from blood, pooled from several donors. All receptors derive from a pool of human donors in good health; the sample pools cells from several healthy donors.

The chain is built from TRBV29-1 and TRBJ2-7, with TRBD2 identical over 8 bases. The junction had 7 bases not matched to a gene; V was cut back by 6 bases and J by 3 bases. Germline V gene sequence: CDR1 SQVTM, CDR2 ANQGSEA. The CDR3 runs 13 residues. The CDR3 is CSVVAGSIYEQYF. In DNA, the CDR3 is TGCAGCGTCGTAGCGGGATCGATCTACGAGCAGTACTTC.

CDR3 in DNA: TGCAGCGCCTCGGATGAGGAATTAGTAGCCAAAAACATTCAGTACTTC. This gives the protein CSASDEELVAKNIQYF. V usage is TRBV29-1 and J usage is TRBJ2-4; D unclear. Germline CDR1 reads SQVTM; CDR2 reads ANQGSEA. Trimming cost V 7 bases and J 0 bases, with 19 bases left between them. The length of the CDR3 is 16 residues. The full variable domain, completed using reference TRBV29-1 and TRBJ2-4, is SAVISQKPSRDICQRGTSLTIQCQVDSQVTMMFWYRQQPGQSLTLIATANQGSEATYESGFVIDKFPISRPNLTFSTLTVSNMSPEDSSIYLCSASDEELVAKNIQYFGAGTRLSVL.

The chain carries TRBV10-3 and TRBJ2-5, with D maybe TRBD1 (5 bases). The CDR3 has 14 residues. With 6 bases removed from V and 1 base from J, the gap between germline ends came to 12 bases. The V gene's germline CDR1 is ENHRY and CDR2 SYGVKD. This CDR3 is CAIRAARGQETQYF. Here the CDR3 DNA reads TGTGCCATCAGGGCGGCTAGGGGCCAAGAGACCCAGTACTTC.

This clonotype came up once. The rearrangement links TRBV29-1 to TRBJ1-2, with TRBD1 matching over 12 bases. CDR1 and CDR2 (germline): SQVTM, ANQGSEA. Trimming cost V 0 bases and J 8 bases; bases outside gene matches: 4. The CDR3 spans 14 residues. CDR3 in amino acids: CSVEDRGTGGGYTF. In nucleotides, the CDR3 is TGCAGCGTTGAAGATCGGGGGACAGGGGGCGGCTACACCTTC.

The chain uses TRBV2 and TRBJ1-1; possible D gene TRBD1, 5 bases. Germline CDR1 and CDR2: SNHLY and FYNNEI. V lost 3 bases and J lost 2, with 10 bases in between. This CDR3 is built from 14 residues. CDR3 DNA: TGTGCCAGCAGTGATCCGGGACCAAACACTGAAGCTTTCTTT. Residues: CASSDPGPNTEAFF.